Following are 29 T cell receptor beta chains from one sample sequenced in a study of blood T cell repertoires in COVID-19. Measured with immunoSEQ multiplex PCR; TCRdb has only the in-frame clones, and not every one. The sample contains fewer than 350,000 clones, approximately 81% of which appear only once. The sample consisted of PBMCs or T cells enriched from blood (not recorded which). All receptors come from a young woman who had been exposed to COVID-19.

The rearrangement uses TRBV2 and TRBJ1-2; 9 nucleotides agree with TRBD1. The germline V gene has CDR1 SNHLY and CDR2 FYNNEI. CDR3 length: 13 residues. The V segment lost 1 base and the J segment 8 bases; nucleotides outside the gene matches: 2. The CDR3 is CASSEGQGGGYTF. CDR3 sequence (DNA): TGTGCCAGCAGTGAAGGACAGGGGGGAGGCTACACCTTC.

This chain joins TRBV6-5 and TRBJ2-1; 7 nucleotides align to TRBD1. Trimming cost V 4 bases and J 0 bases; bases outside gene matches: 0. The CDR3 loop spans 14 amino acids. Germline loops: CDR1 MNHEY, CDR2 SVGAGI. Here the CDR3 reads CASSWDSSYNEQFF. The CDR3 DNA sequence: TGTGCCAGCAGTTGGGACAGCTCCTACAATGAGCAGTTCTTC.

This clone was observed a few times. V usage is TRBV4-1 and J usage is TRBJ1-3; D gene unclear. The V end was cut by 1 base, the J end by 0 bases, with 10 bases between. The germline V gene has CDR1 MGHRA and CDR2 YSYEKL. The CDR3 covers 16 residues. The CDR3 DNA reads TGCGCCAGCAGCCAAGTAATTTTGAGCTCTGGAAACACCATATATTTT. It specifies CASSQVILSSGNTIYF.

V is TRBV7-6 and J is TRBJ2-1, with TRBD2 identical over 9 bases. The ends lost 5 bases at V and 9 bases at J; junction bases unmatched: 11. This CDR3 spans 15 amino acids. The germline gives CDR1 SGHVS, CDR2 FNYEAQ. CDR3 in DNA: TGTGCCAGCAGCCAAGAGACTAGCGGTAGGCCTGAGCAGTTCTTC. This encodes CASSQETSGRPEQFF. Based on the CDR3 plus reference TRBV7-6 and TRBJ2-1, the full variable domain is GAGVSQSPRYKVTKRGQDVALRCDPISGHVSLYWYRQALGQGPEFLTYFNYEAQQDKSGLPNDRFSAERPEGSISTLTIQRTEQRDSAMYRCASSQETSGRPEQFFGPGTRLTVL.

The V call is TRBV4-1, the J call TRBJ2-1, with 16 nucleotides matching TRBD2. Trimming removed 4 bases from V and 3 bases from J; junction bases left unmatched: 6. The germline CDR1 and CDR2 sequences are MGHRA and YSYEKL. The length of the CDR3 is 18 residues. The CDR3 region has the DNA TGCGCCAGCAGCCCTGGGACTAGCGGGAGGGCCTTCTACAATGAGCAGTTCTTC. Translated, it gives CASSPGTSGRAFYNEQFF.

This chain connects TRBV28 to TRBJ1-1; 9 bases are a match to TRBD1. Trimming removed 6 bases from V and 3 bases from J; junction bases left unmatched: 11. Looked up from germline, CDR1 is MDHEN and CDR2 is SYDVKM. CDR3 length: 16 residues. The CDR3 coding sequence is TGTGCCAGCAGCACGCCCGGGACAGGGTTCTACACTGAAGCTTTCTTT. Protein: CASSTPGTGFYTEAFF. Full variable domain (missing parts from reference TRBV28 and TRBJ1-1): DVKVTQSSRYLVKRTGEKVFLECVQDMDHENMFWYRQDPGLGLRLIYFSYDVKMKEKGDIPEGYSVSREKKERFSLILESASTNQTSMYLCASSTPGTGFYTEAFFGQGTRLTVV.

The chain combines TRBV11-1 with TRBJ2-1; D not certain. From germline, CDR1 is SGHAT and CDR2 FQDESV (reference sequence). The CDR3 is made up of 15 amino acids. Trimming removed 6 bases from V and 9 bases from J, with 21 bases in between. This CDR3 is CASRERFLPSTEQFF. Here the CDR3 DNA reads TGTGCCAGCAGAGAACGCTTCCTTCCTAGTACTGAGCAGTTCTTC.

V is TRBV19 and J is TRBJ2-3; D call uncertain. V lost 9 bases and J 3 bases, leaving 16 bases between the germline ends. The CDR3 has 14 residues. CDR1 is LNHDA and CDR2 is SQIVND in the germline V gene (reference sequence). The CDR3 DNA follows: TGTGCCAGCCAAGTTTCCCACTCTACAGATACGCAGTATTTT. Residues: CASQVSHSTDTQYF.

The gene calls are TRBV7-9 and TRBJ1-1; D gene ambiguous. Germline V gives CDR1 SEHNR, CDR2 FQNEAQ (reference sequence). V shed 1 base and J shed 2 bases, with 8 bases lying between them. The CDR3 has 14 residues. The CDR3 sequence is CASSLDSGNTEAFF. The CDR3 coding sequence is TGTGCCAGCAGCTTAGATTCAGGAAACACTGAAGCTTTCTTT.

The CDR3 DNA is TGTGCCAGCAGCTCTAGCCCTTCACAGGGGGCCTTTGGTGAAAAACTGTTTTTT. The encoded protein is CASSSSPSQGAFGEKLFF. This rearrangement joins TRBV11-3 to TRBJ1-4; TRBD1 aligns across 9 bases. Germline CDR1 SGHNT, CDR2 YENEEA. Germline trimming cut 4 bases from V and 7 bases from J; bases unmatched to any gene: 16. CDR3 length: 18 residues.

The chain has TRBV30 and TRBJ1-2, with TRBD1 as a possible D gene (5 bases). The CDR3 is made up of 16 amino acids. Germline V gene sequence: CDR1 GTSNPN, CDR2 SVGIG (reference sequence). V was pared by 1 base and J by 4 bases, with 19 bases between. The CDR3 sequence: CAWSARFAGGVYGYTF. The DNA for the CDR3 is TGTGCCTGGAGTGCACGGTTCGCGGGGGGTGTCTATGGCTACACCTTC.

Remarks on this clone: The same CDR3 is also encoded by other DNA sequences in this sample. The gene calls are TRBV30 and TRBJ2-7; TRBD2 might be the D (5 bases). The V end was cut by 2 bases, the J end by 2 bases, with 7 bases between. Germline CDR1 is GTSNPN and CDR2 is SVGIG (reference sequence). This CDR3 has 12 amino acids. The chain's CDR3 is CAWSPEAYEQYF. DNA of the CDR3: TGTGCCTGGAGTCCGGAGGCCTACGAGCAGTACTTC.

About this clone itself: At one end, the junction sequence differs from germline, possibly due to a read error. The rearrangement joins TRBV9 to TRBJ1-1; the D gene is possibly TRBD1 (5 bases). CDR1 and CDR2 from the germline V gene are SGDLS and YYNGEE. CDR3 length: 14 residues. CDR3 in DNA: TGTGCCAGCAGCGTAGATCAGGACAACCGGATACAATGCTTT. It codes for CASSVDQDNRIQCF.

The chain is built from TRBV19 and TRBJ1-4; weak D call: TRBD1 (5 bases). The CDR3 has 21 amino acids. CDR1 is LNHDA, CDR2 SQIVND, per germline (reference sequence). Trimming left V 2 bases short and J 4 bases short, with 29 bases between. The CDR3 sequence: CASSIIHGGAMYPPVNEKLFF. The CDR3 coding sequence is TGTGCCAGTAGTATAATTCACGGAGGGGCAATGTATCCTCCAGTTAATGAAAAACTGTTTTTT.

This chain connects TRBV4-2 to TRBJ1-6; D is unclear. The V gene lost 0 bases and the J gene lost 8 bases, with 14 bases spanning the gap. Germline CDR1 and CDR2: LGHNA and YNFKEQ. This CDR3 is built from 16 residues. CDR3 sequence (DNA): TGTGCCAGCAGCCAAGATTATGCGGGAGGGCATTCACCCCTCCACTTT. Amino acids: CASSQDYAGGHSPLHF.

This clone showed up just a few times. V gene TRBV10-2 combines with J gene TRBJ1-1; weak D call: TRBD1 (6 bases). Germline CDR1 is WSHSY and CDR2 is SAAADI. The CDR3 extends over 14 amino acids. The V and J ends lost 4 bases and 0 bases respectively, with 9 bases between them. The CDR3 reads CASSGGLLNTEAFF. CDR3 nucleotide sequence: TGCGCCAGCAGTGGGGGGCTGCTGAACACTGAAGCTTTCTTT.

V gene TRBV21-1 combines with J gene TRBJ2-5; the DNA was not used to check the table's D call, TRBD1. TRBV21-1 counts as a pseudogene. CDR3 size: 15 residues. The CDR3 spells CASRLLGGQQETQYF. The CDR3, as DNA: TGTGCCAGCAGGCTCCTAGGGGGACAGCAAGAGACCCAGTACTTC.

This clone was counted once. The chain links TRBV5-4 to TRBJ2-3; TRBD1 matches at 7 bases. V shed 4 bases, J shed 2 bases, and the junction held 7 bases outside the gene matches. Germline CDR1 and CDR2: SGHNT and YYREEE (reference sequence). The CDR3 runs to 15 residues. In DNA, the CDR3 is TGTGCCAGCAGCCTCTGGGACAGCCCCACAGATACGCAGTATTTT. Protein product: CASSLWDSPTDTQYF.

The J gene is TRBJ2-7, the V gene TRBV28; no definite D call. Trimming stripped 8 bases from V and 3 bases from J, with 5 bases between. The germline V gene has CDR1 MDHEN and CDR2 SYDVKM. This CDR3 has 10 residues. CDR3 nucleotide sequence: TGTGCCAGCGGAGTCTACGAGCAGTACTTC. It specifies CASGVYEQYF.

DNA for the CDR3: TGTGCCAGCAGTGAGGAGGGGTCAGGAAACACCATATATTTT. Amino acid sequence: CASSEEGSGNTIYF. The V gene is TRBV2, the J gene TRBJ1-3; maybe TRBD1 (5 bases). V was pared by 3 bases and J by 4 bases, with 10 bases between. Per germline, CDR1 SNHLY and CDR2 FYNNEI. The CDR3 extends over 14 amino acids.

The J gene is TRBJ2-1, the V gene TRBV7-2, with D perhaps TRBD2 (6 bases). Trimming shortened V by 5 bases and J by 6 bases, and 20 bases separated the two germline ends. Germline-derived CDR1 and CDR2 are SGHTA and FQGNSA. This CDR3 region has 16 residues. Here the CDR3 DNA reads TGTGCCAGCAGCCTTGGCCCGGCGCGGGGTCGCAATGAGCAGTTCTTC. Translation: CASSLGPARGRNEQFF.

For this clone: One end of the junction does not line up with germline, which may come from a read error. This chain links TRBV7-3 with TRBJ1-3; the match to TRBD1 covers 8 bases. CDR1 is SGHTA, CDR2 FQGTGA, per germline. This CDR3 spans 18 amino acids. The CDR3 loop reads CASTLVGTGTLSGNTIYF. The CDR3 DNA sequence: TGTGCCAGCACCTTAGTAGGGACAGGCACTCTCTCTGGAAACACCATATATTTT. Filled out from reference TRBV7-3 and TRBJ1-3, the complete variable domain reads GAGVSQTPSNKVTEKGKYVELRCDPISGHTALYWYRQSLGQGPEFLIYFQGTGAADDSGLPNDRFFAVRPEGSVSTLKIQRTERGDSAVYLCASTLVGTGTLSGNTIYFGEGSWLTVV.

V is TRBV7-2 and J is TRBJ2-1; 8 nucleotides match TRBD2. Trimming removed 0 bases from V and 7 bases from J; junction bases left unmatched: 5. Germline V gene lookup returns CDR1 SGHTA and CDR2 FQGNSA. This CDR3 contains 15 residues. The CDR3 DNA reads as TGTGCCAGCAGCTTAGCCAGCGGGAGTTTAAATGAGCAGTTCTTC. Translating it yields CASSLASGSLNEQFF.

This clone was detected a few times. This sequence joins TRBV19 and TRBJ1-1; the D gene is possibly TRBD1 (5 bases). The CDR3 totals 14 residues. Trimming stripped 3 bases from V and 6 bases from J, with 14 bases between. Germline V gives CDR1 LNHDA, CDR2 SQIVND (reference sequence). This CDR3 reads CASSISTGGPEAFF. CDR3 in DNA: TGTGCCAGTAGTATCTCCACAGGAGGGCCTGAAGCTTTCTTT. Full variable domain (outside the CDR3, taken from reference TRBV19 and TRBJ1-1): DGGITQSPKYLFRKEGQNVTLSCEQNLNHDAMYWYRQDPGQGLRLIYYSQIVNDFQKGDIAEGYSVSREKKESFPLTVTSAQKNPTAFYLCASSISTGGPEAFFGQGTRLTVV.

This clone showed up just once. The chain links TRBV7-9 to TRBJ2-5; D perhaps matches TRBD2 (6 bases). The CDR3 is 12 amino acids. CDR1 and CDR2 from the germline V gene are SEHNR and FQNEAQ (reference sequence). Trimming took 9 bases from V and 1 from J, leaving 9 bases between them. This CDR3 reads CARVAVQETQYF. The CDR3 bases are TGTGCCAGGGTAGCGGTCCAAGAGACCCAGTACTTC.

The chain links TRBV9 to TRBJ1-5; the D is unclear. The CDR3 consists of 15 residues. Germline V gives CDR1 SGDLS, CDR2 YYNGEE. Deletions cut 3 bases from V and 1 base from J, with 11 bases between. In DNA form, the CDR3 reads TGTGCCAGCAGCGCTGCGGACTCAAGCAATCAGCCCCAGCATTTT. Amino acid sequence: CASSAADSSNQPQHF.

V usage is TRBV5-5 and J usage is TRBJ2-7; 7 nucleotides align to TRBD1. The germline CDR1 and CDR2 sequences are SGHKS and YYEKEE (reference sequence). The J segment lost 4 bases and the V segment lost 3 bases, leaving 7 bases of the junction unmatched. The CDR3 extends over 14 amino acids. This CDR3 reads CASSSGQSMYEQYF. CDR3 coding DNA: TGTGCCAGCAGCTCGGGACAGTCCATGTACGAGCAGTACTTC.

This chain links TRBV2 with TRBJ2-7, with 12 nucleotides matching TRBD2. V was clipped by 5 bases and J by 4 bases; unmatched bases: 3. CDR3 size: 14 residues. Germline values: CDR1 SNHLY, CDR2 FYNNEI. CDR3 in amino acids: CASSLAGGDYEQYF. CDR3 bases: TGTGCCAGCAGTCTAGCGGGAGGGGATTACGAGCAGTACTTC. Full variable domain (missing parts from reference TRBV2 and TRBJ2-7): EPEVTQTPSHQVTQMGQEVILRCVPISNHLYFYWYRQILGQKVEFLVSFYNNEISEKSEIFDDQFSVERPDGSNFTLKIRSTKLEDSAMYFCASSLAGGDYEQYFGPGTRLTVT.

CDR3 bases: TGTGCCAGTAGTAGTCAAACAGGGGCGAGATATGGCTACACCTTC. Its protein product is CASSSQTGARYGYTF. The chain is built from TRBV19 and TRBJ1-2, with 7 bases identical to TRBD1. V was pared by 4 bases and J by 5 bases, with 10 bases of the junction left unmatched. This CDR3 has 15 residues. From germline, CDR1 is LNHDA and CDR2 SQIVND (reference sequence).